This is a list of T cell receptor beta chains from one sample in a study of T cells in Graves' hyperthyroidism and ophthalmopathy. One entry per CDR3 protein, called by TCRdb with MiXCR from the multiplex PCR reads. The sample includes about 590,000 distinct CDR3 sequences, less than 20% of them seen just once. The sample taken for sequencing was blood. These receptors all come from a woman aged 25 to 39 with Graves' hyperthyroidism. CDR3s include the opening cysteine and the closing phenylalanine or tryptophan. D genes are given only for firm matches. Clone size is not always given. Where it is, it says once, few, many or a class for expanded clones.

clone_size	d_call	v_call	j_call	cdr3_nt	cdr3_aa
many	TRBD2	TRBV7-2	TRBJ2-2	TGTGCCAGCAGCTTAGCGGGAGCGGGAGGCACCGGGGAGCTGTTTTTT	CASSLAGAGGTGELFF
many	TRBD2	TRBV6-1	TRBJ2-7	TGTGCCAGCAGTTCGGAGCCCTCAACTAGCGGGAGCTACGAGCAGTACTTC	CASSSEPSTSGSYEQYF
-	TRBD1	TRBV28	TRBJ1-2	TGTGCCAGCGCCGAGGACAGGGATGTACATGGCTACACCTTC	CASAEDRDVHGYTF
many	TRBD2	TRBV7-2	TRBJ2-5	TGTGCCAGCAGCTTAGAGGTAGCGGGAGTATACCAAGAGACCCAGTACTTC	CASSLEVAGVYQETQYF
-	-	TRBV5-1	TRBJ1-6	TGCGCCAGCAGAAAGGATATTTCACCCCTCCACTTT	CASRKDISPLHF
-	-	TRBV10-3	TRBJ2-3	TGTGCCATCAGTGAATCGGATCGATGGGATACGCAGTATTTT	CAISESDRWDTQYF
many	TRBD1	TRBV12-3/TRBV12-4	TRBJ1-2	TGTGCCAGCAGCCTCGGAGGGGGCGGATATCTTGGCTACACCTTC	CASSLGGGGYLGYTF
-	-	TRBV3-1	TRBJ2-3	TGTGCCAGCAGCCAAGAAGGACTTAGCACAGATACGCAGTATTTT	CASSQEGLSTDTQYF
many	-	TRBV20-1	TRBJ2-7	TGCAGTGCTAGAGGGCAGGCGACCTACGAGCAGTACTTC	CSARGQATYEQYF
-	TRBD1	TRBV19	TRBJ1-1	TGTGCCAGTAGTATACGTCAGGGACAGGGGGGACACACTGAAGCTTTCTTT	CASSIRQGQGGHTEAFF
many	-	TRBV11-2	TRBJ2-7	TGTGCCAGTAGTGAGCGCTACGAGCAGTACTTC	CASSERYEQYF
-	-	TRBV4-1	TRBJ1-1	TGCGCCAGCAGCCAAGATTGGGACACTGAAGCTTTCTTT	CASSQDWDTEAFF
many	-	TRBV6-1	TRBJ2-1	TGTGCCAGCAGTTGGGGACTCGCCGATGAGCAGTTCTTC	CASSWGLADEQFF
many	TRBD2	TRBV20-1	TRBJ2-3	TGCAGTGCTGGGACTAGCGCAAATACGCAGTATTTT	CSAGTSANTQYF
-	-	TRBV4-1	TRBJ1-6	TGCGCCAGCAGGCCCCTGGGTAATTCACCCCTCCACTTT	CASRPLGNSPLHF
-	TRBD1	TRBV24-1	TRBJ1-2	TGTGCCACCAGTGATCCCACCCGACAGGGTGGAGGCTACACCTTC	CATSDPTRQGGGYTF
many	TRBD1	TRBV13	TRBJ1-1	TGTGCCAGCAGCTCAACCGGGACAGGGCGGTTGGCTTTCTTT	CASSSTGTGRLAFF
many	-	TRBV7-3	TRBJ1-1	TGTGCCAGCAGCCCTACTTCAGCGAACACTGAAGCTTTCTTT	CASSPTSANTEAFF
-	TRBD2	TRBV27	TRBJ2-3	TGTGCCAGTTCACATCCACTAGCGGGGGAGCAGTATTTT	CASSHPLAGEQYF
many	TRBD1	TRBV11-2	TRBJ1-2	TGTGCCAGCCCCGTTCCGATTCGGCAGGGGGGCCATGGCTACACCTTC	CASPVPIRQGGHGYTF
many	-	TRBV7-9	TRBJ2-7	TGTGCCAGCAGCTTAGAGGCGGGGATTTCCACAAGGCAGTACTTC	CASSLEAGISTRQYF
-	TRBD1	TRBV25-1	TRBJ1-2	TGTGCCAGCAGTGGGACAGGGCCAGGAGGCTACACCTTC	CASSGTGPGGYTF
many	-	TRBV5-1	TRBJ2-3	TGCGCCAGCGGTAAAAAGGGGTCCCTCGGGGATACGCAGTATTTT	CASGKKGSLGDTQYF
many	-	TRBV6-1	TRBJ1-2	TGTGCCAGCAGTGAAGTCGGGCCGCACTATGGCTACACCTTC	CASSEVGPHYGYTF
-	-	TRBV5-1	TRBJ2-7	TGCGCCAGCAGCTCCGTAGAAGGGGGAGTGGACGAGCAGTACTTC	CASSSVEGGVDEQYF
-	TRBD2	TRBV10-1	TRBJ2-1	TGCGCCAGCAGTTCGGGCGGGAGGGCCCCCAATGAGCAGTTCTTC	CASSSGGRAPNEQFF
many	-	TRBV7-4	TRBJ2-7	TGTGCCAGCACCCCCGGATGGGGCTACGAGCAGTACTTC	CASTPGWGYEQYF
many	TRBD2	TRBV12-3/TRBV12-4	TRBJ2-1	TGTGCCAGCAGCAGATCGATAGCGGGAGGCTACAATGAGCAGTTCTTC	CASSRSIAGGYNEQFF
many	TRBD1	TRBV20-1	TRBJ1-1	TGCAGTGCCCCAAAGGACAGGGAGAACACTGAAGCTTTCTTT	CSAPKDRENTEAFF
many	TRBD1	TRBV6-1	TRBJ1-5	TGTGCCAGCAGTCGGACAGGGGGCAGGGTCGGTCAGCCCCAGCATTTT	CASSRTGGRVGQPQHF
-	TRBD2	TRBV6-4	TRBJ2-7	TGTGCCAGCAGTTACCATAGCGGGAGCTACGAGCAGTACTTC	CASSYHSGSYEQYF
many	-	TRBV7-7	TRBJ2-1	TGTGCTAGCAGCTTAGAGGGGCCTAGCACTGAGCAGTTCTTC	CASSLEGPSTEQFF